Listed here is a single TCR beta chain. Its target is unknown. The trim removed 5 bases at V and 5 bases at J, leaving 8 bases unmatched. Germline V gene data show CDR1 as SGHVS and CDR2 as FQNEAQ. The CDR3 runs 15 residues. Generated by immunoSEQ multiplex PCR, the TCRdb table keeps only in-frame clones and is missing some. Altogether tens of thousands of clones are present, 90% to 95% being singletons, with the ten largest covering 3% to 4.5%. The record originates from a study of cytomegalovirus exposure and HLA in healthy donors. For the study at large: The roughly 130 validation repertoires used the same platform as the roughly 700 first-cohort repertoires (as reported by a later analysis). Broader study findings: According to a subsequent analysis, TCR clusters from the first cohort were inclined to appear together in the 120 or so validation repertoires. The investigators catalogued 150 to 200 TCR beta chains as cytomegalovirus-associated.

The receptor's source is a woman under 40 in good health and CMV-seronegative. Sequences were obtained from PBMCs. The chain employs TRBV7-8 and TRBJ1-1; 10 bases agree with TRBD1. CDR3 residues: CASSPDRGRRTEAFF. The DNA for the CDR3 is TGTGCCAGCAGCCCCGACAGGGGGCGGCGGACTGAAGCTTTCTTT.